This T cell receptor (beta chain) was sequenced in a study of T cell repertoires in cytomegalovirus infection. The wider study: Indicated by public TCR beta signatures were CMV infection and matching HLA type. Notes on the study in general: There were carriers of CMV plus the relevant HLA, and cumulative public TCR beta family frequency identified them. CMV-specific TCR beta clonotypes restricted by HLA-C dominated the ex vivo response.

With regard to this clonotype: Its matching antigen is unknown.

TCRdb re-called the reads through MiXCR, storing one row per CDR3 protein. Seen here are a few hundred thousand distinct CDR3 sequences, around a quarter observed once, and the top ten hold about 13%. This CDR3 is built from 13 residues. The V end was cut by 6 bases, the J end by 3 bases, with 9 bases between. The sample was PBMCs. The genes are TRBV12-3 or TRBV12-4 and TRBJ1-5; D is undetermined. The receptor comes from a human donor in good health (CMV status not recorded). Some clones in this sample may be carry-over from other donors' samples. CDR3 in DNA: TGTGCCAGCAGGAAAGACAACAATCAGCCCCAGCATTTT. Translating gives CASRKDNNQPQHF.